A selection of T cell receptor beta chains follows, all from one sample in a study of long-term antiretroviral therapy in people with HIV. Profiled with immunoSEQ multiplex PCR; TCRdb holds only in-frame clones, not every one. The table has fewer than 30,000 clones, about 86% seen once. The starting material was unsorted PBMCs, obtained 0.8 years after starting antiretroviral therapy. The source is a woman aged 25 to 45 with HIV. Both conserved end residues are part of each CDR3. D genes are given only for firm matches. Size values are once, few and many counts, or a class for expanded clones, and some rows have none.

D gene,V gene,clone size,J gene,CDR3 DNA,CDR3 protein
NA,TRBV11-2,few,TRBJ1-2,TGTGCCAGCAGCGTAGGACCGGCGTCGATCAAGCGCTACACCTTC,CASSVGPASIKRYTF
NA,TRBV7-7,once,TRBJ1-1,TGTGCCAGCAGCCCAGTCGGATCGGCTGAAGCTTTCTTT,CASSPVGSAEAFF
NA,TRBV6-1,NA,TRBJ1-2,TGTGCCAGTGCAGGGGACCCTCAAGGCTACACCTTC,CASAGDPQGYTF
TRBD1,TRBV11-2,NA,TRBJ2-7,TGTGCCAGCAGCTTGGGGACAGGGACCTACGAGCAGTACTTC,CASSLGTGTYEQYF
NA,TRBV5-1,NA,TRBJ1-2,TGCGCCAGCAGCTTGGAGTCTAACGTCGGGGGCGCGGGGGGCTACACCTTC,CASSLESNVGGAGGYTF
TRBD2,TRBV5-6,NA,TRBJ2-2,TGTGCCAGCAGCTTGGCTCTAGCGGGGAACACCGGGGAGCTGTTTTTT,CASSLALAGNTGELFF
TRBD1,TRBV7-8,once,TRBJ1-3,TGTGCCAGCAGCTTAGGGGGACAGTACTCTGGAAACACCATATATTTT,CASSLGGQYSGNTIYF
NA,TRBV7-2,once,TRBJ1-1,TGTGCCAGCAGCCAAACCCTTCTGAGGGTGAACACTGAAGCTTTCTTT,CASSQTLLRVNTEAFF
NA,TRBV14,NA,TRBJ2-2,TGTGCCAGCAGCCAAAGGAGAGGAGTCACCGGGGAGCTGTTTTTT,CASSQRRGVTGELFF
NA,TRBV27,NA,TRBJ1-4,TGTGCCAGCAGTTTAGGGGCAACTAATGAAAAACTGTTTTTT,CASSLGATNEKLFF
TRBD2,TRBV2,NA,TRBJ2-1,TGTGCCAGCACGGGCGGGGGTCCGTACAATGAGCAGTTCTTC,CASTGGGPYNEQFF
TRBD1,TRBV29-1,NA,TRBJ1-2,TGCAGCGTAGGGGAGGGACAGGGAACCAACTATGGCTACACCTTC,CSVGEGQGTNYGYTF
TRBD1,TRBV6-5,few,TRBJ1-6,TGTGCCAGCAGTTACTCCCCAGGGGGAAGTTCACCCCTCCACTTT,CASSYSPGGSSPLHF
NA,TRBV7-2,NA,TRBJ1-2,TGTGCCAGCAGCCAGACTCCCAGAGCAGGGGTGGCTGGCTACACCTTC,CASSQTPRAGVAGYTF
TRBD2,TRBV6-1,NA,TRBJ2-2,TGTGCCAGCAGTCTTGGGAGGGGCACCGGGGAGCTGTTTTTT,CASSLGRGTGELFF
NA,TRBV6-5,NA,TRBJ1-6,TGTGCCAGCAGTTACTGTGACCCTGGGGATTCACCCCTCCACTTT,CASSYCDPGDSPLHF
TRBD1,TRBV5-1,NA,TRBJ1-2,TGCGCCAGCAGCTCGGGGGGGACAGATGGCTACACCTTC,CASSSGGTDGYTF
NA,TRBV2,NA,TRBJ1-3,TGTGCCAGCACCCCTGGACAGATCTCTGGAAACACCATATATTTT,CASTPGQISGNTIYF
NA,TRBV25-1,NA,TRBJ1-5,TGTGCCAGCAGTGAATCGGGGGTAGGGGATAATCAGCCCCAGCATTTT,CASSESGVGDNQPQHF
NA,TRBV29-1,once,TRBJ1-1,TGCAGCGTTGAAGGCCCTACGGTGAGAGGCACTGAAGCTTTCTTT,CSVEGPTVRGTEAFF
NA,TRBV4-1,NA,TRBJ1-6,TGCGCCAGCAGCCAAGAAGGGACGGAGAATTCACCCCTCCACTTT,CASSQEGTENSPLHF
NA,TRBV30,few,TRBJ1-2,TGTGCCAGGAACATCGGCAGAGGCTACACCTTC,CARNIGRGYTF
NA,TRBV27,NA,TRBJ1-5,TGTGCCAGCCGTGGTACCGGGACGGTCGATAATCAGCCCCAGCATTTT,CASRGTGTVDNQPQHF
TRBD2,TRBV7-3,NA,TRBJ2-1,TGTGCCAGCAGCCCCTTTGGGGGGGGATACAATGAGCAGTTCTTC,CASSPFGGGYNEQFF
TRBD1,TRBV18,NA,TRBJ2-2,TGTGCCAGCTCACCATTCGCCCCTCAGGGGGCGAACACCGGGGAGCTGTTTTTT,CASSPFAPQGANTGELFF
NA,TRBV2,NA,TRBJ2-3,TGTGCCAGCAGTGAACGCTCGTACACAGATACGCAGTATTTT,CASSERSYTDTQYF
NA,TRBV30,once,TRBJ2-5,TGTGCCTGGAGTGTACATTGGGGGGAAGGGGATCCCAGGTACCAAGAGACCCAGTACTTC,CAWSVHWGEGDPRYQETQYF
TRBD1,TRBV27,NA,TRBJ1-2,TGTGCCAGCAGTACGACAGGGACTAGCTATGGCTACACCTTC,CASSTTGTSYGYTF
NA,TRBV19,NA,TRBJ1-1,TGTGCCAGTAGTATCGGGGCCCTGAACACTGAAGCTTTCTTT,CASSIGALNTEAFF
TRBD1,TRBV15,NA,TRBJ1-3,TGTGCCACCAGCACACGGCTAGGGGGCACGTTCTTGACCATATATTTT,CATSTRLGGTFLTIYF
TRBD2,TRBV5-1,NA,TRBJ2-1,TGCGCCAGCAGCTTTAGCGGGGGGACGGCTGAGCAGTTCTTC,CASSFSGGTAEQFF
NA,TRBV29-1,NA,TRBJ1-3,TGCAGCGTTGTAGACAGACGCTCTGGAAACACCATATATTTT,CSVVDRRSGNTIYF
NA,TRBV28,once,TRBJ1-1,TGTGCCAGCCTTACGCCTCGAGTGAACACTGAAGCTTTCTTT,CASLTPRVNTEAFF
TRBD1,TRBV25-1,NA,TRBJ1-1,TGTGCCAGCAGTGAGTGGACAGGGGGCTTTGGAGCTTTCTTT,CASSEWTGGFGAFF
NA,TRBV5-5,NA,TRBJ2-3,TGTGCCAGCAGCTCGGACAGAGACACAGATACGCAGTATTTT,CASSSDRDTDTQYF
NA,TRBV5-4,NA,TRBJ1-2,TGTGCCAGCAGCACCTATGGGGGCGGGGGCTACACCTTC,CASSTYGGGGYTF
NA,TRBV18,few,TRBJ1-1,TGTGCCAGCTCATTGGGTCTAGGGAACACTGAAGCTTTCTTT,CASSLGLGNTEAFF
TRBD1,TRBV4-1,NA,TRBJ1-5,TGCGCCAGCAGCCAAGAGGACAGGATAAATCAGCCCCAGCATTTT,CASSQEDRINQPQHF
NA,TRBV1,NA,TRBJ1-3,TGCACCAGCAGCCGGGCAACCGTAAGGAACACCATATATTTT,CTSSRATVRNTIYF
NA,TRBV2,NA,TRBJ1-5,TGTGCCAGCAGCCCTACAGGGAGTCGGAATCAGCCCCAGCATTTT,CASSPTGSRNQPQHF
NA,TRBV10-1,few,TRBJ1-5,TGCGCCAGCAGTGAGTACCGGAATCAGCCCCAGCATTTT,CASSEYRNQPQHF
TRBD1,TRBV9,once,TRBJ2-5,TGTGCCAGCAGCGACGGGACAGGAAACCTGTACCAAGAGACCCAGTACTTC,CASSDGTGNLYQETQYF